This T cell receptor (beta chain) was sequenced for a study of blood T cells in healthy people across ages. V was trimmed by 2 bases and J by 6 bases, leaving 14 bases between them. Germline V gives CDR1 DFQATT, CDR2 SNEGSKA (reference sequence). The CDR3 runs 15 residues. Using a J-beta primer mix together with a sample-barcoded 5' primer, a second PCR was run for 7 to 11 cycles. TCRdb fed the 5' RACE reads into MiXCR, producing one record per CDR3 protein. In the table there are about 670,000 distinct CDR3 sequences, roughly 41% of which are singletons. Each sample provided at least 6 micrograms of extracted total RNA.

This clonotype was obtained from an elderly man in good health. The sequencing input was blood. The J gene is TRBJ1-6, the V gene TRBV20-1; TRBD1 is a possible D gene (5 bases). In DNA, the CDR3 is TGCAGTGCTAGACCAACCGGGACCAGTAATTCACCCCTCCACTTT. Translated, it gives CSARPTGTSNSPLHF.